These 16 T cell receptor beta chains originate from one sample sequenced in a study of T cell responses to AZD1222 COVID-19 vaccine (dated by TCRdb to the early 2020s). Preparation of the library involved the immunoSEQ multiplex PCR assay. Held by TCRdb, this immuneACCESS table contains in-frame sequences only and omits some clones. Under half of the omission traces to an unresolved V gene where checked; the cause of the rest is unknown. The table for this sample lists some 150,000 clones; approximately 88% of them were counted only once. The biggest ten clones account for approximately 3.6% of the sample. The time point tag for this specimen amounts to: baseline before first vaccination. The treatment or condition label corresponds to: meningococcal conjugate vaccine given as trial control. The sample in question was peripheral blood, obtained on day 0 of MenACWY control vaccination. All receptors come from an adult in good health.

CDR3 sequence: CASSLFGSPGEQYF. The CDR3 DNA reads as TGCGCCAGCAGCCTATTTGGGTCTCCGGGCGAGCAGTACTTC. J is TRBJ2-7 and V is TRBV5-1; D gene uncertain. The V gene lost 4 bases and the J gene lost 6 bases, with 17 bases spanning the gap. This CDR3 spans 14 amino acids. The V gene's germline CDR1 is SGHRS and CDR2 YFSETQ.

J is TRBJ2-1 and V is TRBV30; 9 bases map to TRBD2. This CDR3 is built from 16 residues. Germline V gene data show CDR1 as GTSNPN and CDR2 as SVGIG (reference sequence). V gave up 0 bases and J gave up 7 bases; unmatched junction bases: 10. Written as DNA, the CDR3 is TGTGCCTGGAGTGTCGGGACTAGCTTATTGTTAAATGAGCAGTTCTTC. Translation gives CAWSVGTSLLLNEQFF.

This sequence joins TRBV29-1 and TRBJ1-1; maybe TRBD1 (5 bases). Germline V gene sequence: CDR1 SQVTM, CDR2 ANQGSEA. V gave up 7 bases and J gave up 5 bases, with 11 bases separating them. The CDR3 contains 11 residues. The DNA for the CDR3 is TGCAGCGCCGGGGCAGGGACTGAAGCTTTCTTT. Amino acid sequence: CSAGAGTEAFF. The full variable domain, its missing parts supplied by reference TRBV29-1 and TRBJ1-1, is SAVISQKPSRDICQRGTSLTIQCQVDSQVTMMFWYRQQPGQSLTLIATANQGSEATYESGFVIDKFPISRPNLTFSTLTVSNMSPEDSSIYLCSAGAGTEAFFGQGTRLTVV.

This clone was detected only once. The chain uses TRBV12-5 and TRBJ1-1; no clear D. The germline V gene has CDR1 LGHNT and CDR2 FRNRAP. Trimming shortened V by 5 bases and J by 1 base, and 8 bases separated the two germline ends. The CDR3 is made up of 13 amino acids. In DNA, the CDR3 is TGTGCTAGTGGTCATGACAAGAACACTGAAGCTTTCTTT. This encodes CASGHDKNTEAFF.

The J gene is TRBJ2-7, the V gene TRBV6-5; D is unresolved. CDR1 and CDR2 (germline): MNHEY, SVGAGI. This CDR3 contains 15 residues. The germline V and J ends were trimmed by 6 bases and 2 bases, with 17 bases remaining between them. Written as DNA, the CDR3 is TGTGCCAGCAGAATCTTATCGGGTTTTACCTACGAGCAGTACTTC. Its protein product is CASRILSGFTYEQYF.

Here the CDR3 DNA reads TGTGCCAGCAGCTTAGGTATGGCGGGCTCTTACGAGCAGTACTTC. Translation gives CASSLGMAGSYEQYF. The genes are TRBV7-2 and TRBJ2-7; the D gene is possibly TRBD2 (5 bases). CDR3 length: 15 amino acids. Between the trimmed V and J ends, which lost 1 base and 4 bases, there was a span of 14 bases. Germline V gives CDR1 SGHTA, CDR2 FQGNSA. The variable domain in full, with the rest retrieved from reference TRBV7-2 and TRBJ2-7, is GAGVSQSPSNKVTEKGKDVELRCDPISGHTALYWYRQSLGQGLEFLIYFQGNSAPDKSGLPSDRFSAERTGGSVSTLTIQRTQQEDSAVYLCASSLGMAGSYEQYFGPGTRLTVT.

The chain couples TRBV15 to TRBJ2-3; tentative D call: TRBD1 (6 bases). CDR1 and CDR2 from the germline V gene are LNHNV and YYDKDF (reference sequence). V lost 3 bases and J lost 3, with 16 bases in between. The CDR3 contains 16 residues. The CDR3 nucleotides are TGTGCCACCAGCAGCAGAGTGTACAGGGTGACAGATACGCAGTATTTT. This encodes CATSSRVYRVTDTQYF.

The rearrangement uses TRBV30 and TRBJ2-3; D assignment may be TRBD1 or TRBD2 (5 bases each). Germline-derived CDR1 and CDR2 are GTSNPN and SVGIG (reference sequence). Trimming cost V 3 bases and J 2 bases, with 9 bases left between them. The CDR3 spans 13 residues. The CDR3: CAWSRDDTDTQYF. The DNA of the CDR3 is TGTGCCTGGAGCCGGGACGACACAGATACGCAGTATTTT.

The chain couples TRBV4-3 to TRBJ1-6; D uncertain. V lost 1 base and J 12 bases, leaving 13 bases between the germline ends. This CDR3 has 14 amino acids. Germline assignment: CDR1 LGHNA and CDR2 YSLEER. The CDR3 protein is CASSQVTAAEPLHF. The CDR3, as DNA: TGCGCCAGCAGCCAAGTGACGGCAGCCGAACCCCTCCACTTT.

The chain uses TRBV2 and TRBJ2-2; 8 bases align to TRBD2. This CDR3 has 15 residues. Germline assignment: CDR1 SNHLY and CDR2 FYNNEI. Trimming cost V 5 bases and J 3 bases; bases outside gene matches: 5. The CDR3 DNA follows: TGTGCCAGCAGTATGACGGGAGGGGACACCGGGGAGCTGTTTTTT. The encoded protein is CASSMTGGDTGELFF.

The V gene is TRBV5-5, the J gene TRBJ2-7; D ambiguous. V was pared by 4 bases and J by 3 bases, with 14 bases between. The length of the CDR3 is 14 residues. The germline V gene encodes CDR1 SGHKS and CDR2 YYEKEE (reference sequence). The CDR3 loop reads CASSPLSISYEQYF. The CDR3 DNA reads TGTGCCAGCAGCCCCCTCTCCATCAGCTACGAGCAGTACTTC.

This clone was seen just once. The chain is built from TRBV2 and TRBJ2-1; D remains ambiguous. The CDR3 loop spans 10 amino acids. Trimming left V 7 bases short and J 7 bases short, with 5 bases between. The germline CDR1 and CDR2 sequences are SNHLY and FYNNEI. CDR3 in DNA: TGTGCCAGCAACCGAAATGAGCAGTTCTTC. This translates into CASNRNEQFF.

V is TRBV10-2 and J is TRBJ1-5, with TRBD1 identical over 8 bases. The J segment lost 3 bases and the V segment lost 10 bases, leaving 14 bases of the junction unmatched. The CDR3 is 16 residues long. The germline gives CDR1 WSHSY, CDR2 SAAADI. CDR3 residues: CATEDRAISFNQPQHF. Written as DNA, the CDR3 is TGCGCCACCGAGGACAGGGCGATTTCCTTCAATCAGCCCCAGCATTTT.

This clone was observed once. The rearrangement uses TRBV7-9 and TRBJ2-1; D is tentatively TRBD1 or TRBD2 (6 bases each). The V end lost 8 bases, the J end lost 9 bases, and 20 bases lay between the germline ends. Looked up from germline, CDR1 is SEHNR and CDR2 is FQNEAQ (reference sequence). CDR3 length: 14 residues. CDR3 DNA sequence: TGTGCCAGCTCCCAAGGCAGGGGAGGCGCTGAGCAGTTCTTC. Translated, it gives CASSQGRGGAEQFF.

The chain uses TRBV7-9 and TRBJ2-3; no firm D call. Trimming left V 5 bases short and J 1 base short, with 10 bases between. The germline gives CDR1 SEHNR, CDR2 FQNEAQ (reference sequence). The CDR3 is made up of 14 amino acids. In DNA, the CDR3 is TGTGCCAGCAGCCCGCCCGGTGGCACAGATACGCAGTATTTT. This gives the protein CASSPPGGTDTQYF.

The gene calls are TRBV6-4 and TRBJ1-6; D not certain. V was pared by 0 bases and J by 6 bases, with 9 bases between. Germline V gives CDR1 MRHNA, CDR2 SNTAGT. The CDR3 has 15 residues. CDR3 residues: CASSDSMAANSPLHF. CDR3 DNA sequence: TGTGCCAGCAGTGACTCGATGGCAGCTAATTCACCCCTCCACTTT.